What follows describes a single T cell receptor beta chain. Germline V gene data show CDR1 as SGHNT and CDR2 as YENEEA. Trimming cost V 5 bases and J 3 bases, with 18 bases left between them. The CDR3 length is 16 residues. This sample is drawn from a study of T cell responses to AZD1222 COVID-19 vaccine. Method: immunoSEQ multiplex PCR; TCRdb's copy keeps in-frame clones and lacks some. The sample data list about 140,000 clones. The TCR was taken from an adult in good health. The sequenced material came from peripheral blood. V is TRBV11-3 and J is TRBJ2-3; possibly TRBD2 for D (7 bases). The CDR3 nucleotides read TGTGCCAGCAGCGGCAGGGGAGGGTTCTTAACAGATACGCAGTATTTT. This codes for CASSGRGGFLTDTQYF.